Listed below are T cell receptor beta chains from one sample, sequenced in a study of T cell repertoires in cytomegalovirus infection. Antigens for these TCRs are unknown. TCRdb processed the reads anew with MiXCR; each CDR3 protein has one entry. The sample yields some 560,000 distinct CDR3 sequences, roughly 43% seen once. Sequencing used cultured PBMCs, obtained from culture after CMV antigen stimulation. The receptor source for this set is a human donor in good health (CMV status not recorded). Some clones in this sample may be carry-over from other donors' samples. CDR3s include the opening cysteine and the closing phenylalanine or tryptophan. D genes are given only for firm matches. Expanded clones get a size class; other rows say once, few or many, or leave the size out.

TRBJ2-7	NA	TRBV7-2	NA	CASSLEVVAYEQYF	TGTGCCAGCAGCTTGGAGGTCGTGGCCTACGAGCAGTACTTC
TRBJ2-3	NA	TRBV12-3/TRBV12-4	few	CASSWTRRDTQYF	TGTGCCAGCAGTTGGACCCGGCGGGATACGCAGTATTTT
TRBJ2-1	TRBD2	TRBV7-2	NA	CASSLGGGRENSQFF	TGTGCCAGCAGCTTAGGTGGCGGGAGGGAAAACTCGCAGTTCTTC
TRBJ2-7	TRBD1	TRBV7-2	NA	CASSARQGFYEQYF	TGTGCCAGCAGCGCCCGACAGGGGTTCTACGAGCAGTACTTC
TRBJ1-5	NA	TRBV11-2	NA	CASSLGPYEPQHF	TGTGCCAGCAGCTTAGGACCTTATGAGCCCCAGCATTTT
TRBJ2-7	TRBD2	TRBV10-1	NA	CASSSGSYHEQYF	TGCGCCAGCAGCAGCGGGAGTTACCACGAGCAGTACTTC
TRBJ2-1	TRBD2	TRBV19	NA	CASSPRSGGFNEQFF	TGTGCCAGTAGCCCCCGGTCGGGAGGGTTCAATGAGCAGTTCTTC
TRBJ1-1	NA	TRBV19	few	CASSNPSRTGFEAFF	TGTGCCAGTAGTAACCCCTCCCGAACAGGGTTTGAAGCTTTCTTT
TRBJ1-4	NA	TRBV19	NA	CASSRQSSNEKLFF	TGTGCCAGTAGTAGACAGTCCTCAAATGAAAAACTGTTTTTT
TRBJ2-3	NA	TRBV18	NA	CASSPWGTGDTQYF	TGTGCCAGCTCACCATGGGGAACCGGAGATACGCAGTATTTT
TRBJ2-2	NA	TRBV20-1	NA	CSARDPAEPNTGELFF	TGCAGTGCTAGAGATCCGGCGGAACCGAACACCGGGGAGCTGTTTTTT
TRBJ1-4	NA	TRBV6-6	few	CASSRRKPAGNEKLFF	TGTGCCAGCAGTCGTCGAAAACCCGCGGGTAATGAAAAACTGTTTTTT
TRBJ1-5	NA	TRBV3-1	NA	CASSPAGPDQPQHF	TGTGCCAGCAGCCCCGCAGGACCTGATCAGCCCCAGCATTTT
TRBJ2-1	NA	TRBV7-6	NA	CASRSSPGDEQFF	TGTGCCAGCAGGAGCTCGCCGGGGGATGAGCAGTTCTTC
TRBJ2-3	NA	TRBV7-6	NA	CASSLALSDTQYF	TGTGCCAGCAGCTTAGCTTTGTCAGATACGCAGTATTTT
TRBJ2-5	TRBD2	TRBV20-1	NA	CSASGRREQETQYF	TGCAGTGCTAGCGGCCGGCGGGAGCAAGAGACCCAGTACTTC
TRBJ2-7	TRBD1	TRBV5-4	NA	CASSAPGQNPRSEQYF	TGTGCCAGCAGCGCTCCGGGACAGAACCCTCGTAGCGAGCAGTACTTC
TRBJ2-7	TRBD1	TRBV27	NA	CASSLLRTGVYEQYF	TGTGCCAGCAGTTTATTAAGAACAGGGGTCTACGAGCAGTACTTC
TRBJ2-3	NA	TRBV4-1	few	CASSLTPGLSTDTQYF	TGCGCCAGCAGCCTGACCCCGGGACTCAGCACAGATACGCAGTATTTT
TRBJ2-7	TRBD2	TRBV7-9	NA	CASSLASGGIYEQYF	TGTGCCAGCAGCCTGGCTAGCGGGGGAATCTACGAGCAGTACTTC
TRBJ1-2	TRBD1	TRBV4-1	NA	CASSQGTGRVDYGYTF	TGCGCCAGCAGCCAAGGGACAGGGAGGGTCGACTATGGCTACACCTTC
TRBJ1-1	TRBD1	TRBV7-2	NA	CASSWDRGVEEGLF	TGTGCCAGCAGCTGGGACAGGGGGGTTGAGGAAGGGCTTTTT
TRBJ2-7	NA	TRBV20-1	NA	CSARPGAGVWYEQYF	TGCAGTGCTAGACCGGGGGCGGGAGTGTGGTACGAGCAGTACTTC
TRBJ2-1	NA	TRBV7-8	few	CASSLPVPNEQFF	TGTGCCAGCAGCTTACCAGTTCCCAATGAGCAGTTCTTC
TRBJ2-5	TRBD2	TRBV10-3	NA	CAISEQRGQETQYF	TGTGCCATCAGTGAGCAGCGGGGCCAAGAGACCCAGTACTTC
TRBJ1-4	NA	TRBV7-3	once	CASSLTGGVNEKLFF	TGTGCCAGCAGCTTAACTGGGGGCGTCAATGAAAAACTGTTTTTT
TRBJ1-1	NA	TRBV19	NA	CASSIDPFSATEAFF	TGTGCCAGTAGTATAGATCCGTTTTCGGCCACTGAAGCTTTCTTT
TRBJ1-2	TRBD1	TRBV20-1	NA	CSARDGTGANYGYTF	TGCAGTGCTAGAGATGGGACAGGGGCCAACTATGGCTACACCTTC
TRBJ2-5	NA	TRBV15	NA	CATSRDPRLQETQYF	TGTGCCACCAGCAGAGATCCGCGGTTACAAGAGACCCAGTACTTC
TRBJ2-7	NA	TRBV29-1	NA	CSVGDGSYEQYF	TGCAGCGTTGGGGATGGTTCCTACGAGCAGTACTTC
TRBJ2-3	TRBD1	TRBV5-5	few	CASSLDHRGSTDTQYF	TGTGCCAGCAGCTTGGACCACAGGGGGAGCACAGATACGCAGTATTTT
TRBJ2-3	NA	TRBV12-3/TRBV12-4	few	CASSFRLPDTQYF	TGTGCCAGCAGTTTCCGTCTGCCAGATACGCAGTATTTT
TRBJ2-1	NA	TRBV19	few	CASSTQNPYNEQFF	TGTGCCAGTAGTACCCAGAACCCCTACAATGAGCAGTTCTTC
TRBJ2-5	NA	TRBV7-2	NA	CASSLAVAQETQYF	TGTGCCAGCAGCTTAGCAGTCGCCCAAGAGACCCAGTACTTC
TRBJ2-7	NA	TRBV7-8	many	CASSLAGAGLPYEQYF	TGTGCCAGCAGCTTAGCGGGTGCGGGGTTGCCCTACGAGCAGTACTTC
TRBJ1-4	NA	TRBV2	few	CASSGAIDEATNEKLFF	TGTGCCAGCAGTGGTGCTATTGACGAAGCAACTAATGAAAAACTGTTTTTT
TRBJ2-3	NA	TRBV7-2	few	CASSLEGGGVGTQYF	TGTGCCAGCAGCTTAGAAGGAGGGGGGGTGGGCACGCAGTATTTT
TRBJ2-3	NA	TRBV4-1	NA	CASSQVVRSDTQYF	TGCGCCAGCAGCCAAGTGGTTAGGTCAGATACGCAGTATTTT
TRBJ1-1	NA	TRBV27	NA	CASSSIHNTEAFF	TGTGCCAGCAGTTCGATTCATAACACTGAAGCTTTCTTT
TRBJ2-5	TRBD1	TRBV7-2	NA	CASRPGQTKETQYF	TGTGCCAGCAGACCGGGACAGACAAAAGAGACCCAGTACTTC
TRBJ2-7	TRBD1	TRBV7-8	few	CASSTGQGVHEQYF	TGTGCCAGCAGCACCGGACAGGGGGTCCACGAGCAGTACTTC
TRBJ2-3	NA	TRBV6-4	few	CASSDSMESPSTDTQYF	TGTGCCAGCAGTGACTCGATGGAATCGCCAAGCACAGATACGCAGTATTTT
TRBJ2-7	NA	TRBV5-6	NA	CASSLESDRYEQYF	TGTGCCAGCAGCTTGGAGTCAGACCGCTACGAGCAGTACTTC
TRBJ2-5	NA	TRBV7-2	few	CASSFAAGAQYF	TGTGCCAGCAGCTTTGCTGCAGGCGCCCAGTACTTC
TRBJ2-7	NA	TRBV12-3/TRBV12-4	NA	CASRRADSYEQYF	TGTGCCAGCCGTCGAGCCGATTCCTACGAGCAGTACTTC